The source of this TCR beta chain is a study of shared clonotypes between healthy human individuals. V was trimmed by 9 bases and J by 4 bases, leaving 10 bases between them. This CDR3 region has 11 residues. Germline V CDR1 and CDR2: MNHNS, SASEGT. The count of this clone is one. The same CDR3 also results from other DNA sequences found in this sample. Only in-frame clones appear in the TCRdb table, and some are missing; sequencing was by immunoSEQ multiplex PCR. Of roughly 410,000 clones in the sample, roughly 96% were seen once. The V gene is TRBV6-1, the J gene TRBJ2-7, with a weak D call TRBD1 (6 bases). This TCR came from a man aged 25-45 years in good health. The specimen sequenced was memory CD8+ T cells sorted from blood. The subset here: CD45RO+ cells pooled with CCR7-negative TemRA cells. The CDR3 DNA is TGTGCCAGTAAAACAGGGTACGAGCAGTACTTC. Protein product: CASKTGYEQYF.